This T cell receptor (beta chain) was observed in a study of radiation and T cells in renal cell carcinoma. Study-wide results and limits: From baseline, blood top tumor clonotypes peaked at 2 weeks post-radiation.

Notes on this clone: What it binds is unknown.

The time point is: blood 2 weeks post-SBRT. Treatment here: 15 Gy SBRT to primary tumor, nephrectomy 4 weeks later. The CDR3 has 14 amino acids. The V segment lost 3 bases and the J segment 2 bases; nucleotides outside the gene matches: 2. Germline V gene sequence: CDR1 SGHRS, CDR2 YFSETQ. TCRdb's table, derived via immunoSEQ multiplex PCR, lists solely in-frame clones and lacks some. The repertoire has 45,000 to 55,000 clones, less than 85% of them found once; the top ten carry around 29%. This receptor was obtained from a woman between 65 and 79 years old with renal cell carcinoma. The sample consisted of blood, taken from a patient whose treatment included radiotherapy and nephrectomy. The chain employs TRBV5-1 and TRBJ2-5; TRBD1 agrees at 9 bases. The CDR3 spells CASSSGQGQETQYF. CDR3 in DNA: TGCGCCAGCAGCTCTGGACAGGGGCAAGAGACCCAGTACTTC.